Presented here are 3 T cell receptor beta chains from one specimen sequenced in a study of T cell repertoires in cytomegalovirus infection. TCRdb called the reads again in MiXCR, with one record for every CDR3 protein. Seen here are approximately 550,000 distinct CDR3 sequences, approximately 17% observed once, and the top ten hold 20% to 30%. Source material: CD8+ T cells from PBMCs. These receptors originate from a human donor in good health (CMV status not recorded). Some clones in this sample may be carry-over from other donors' samples.

This clonotype came up many times. The J gene is TRBJ2-1, the V gene TRBV7-8; 7 positions match TRBD2. The CDR3 has 15 residues. Per germline, CDR1 SGHVS and CDR2 FQNEAQ. The junction had 8 bases not matched to a gene; V was cut back by 1 base and J by 8 bases. CDR3 region: CASSLGGRAFDEQFF. Written as DNA, the CDR3 is TGTGCCAGCAGCTTAGGGGGGAGGGCCTTTGATGAGCAGTTCTTC.

The rearrangement joins TRBV3-1 to TRBJ2-7; D is unclear. Germline V CDR1 and CDR2: LGHDT, YNNKEL (reference sequence). Trimming took 1 base from V and 0 from J, leaving 13 bases between them. The length of the CDR3 is 16 residues. DNA for the CDR3: TGTGCCAGCAGCCAAGGGGCACAGTTCGACTCCTACGAGCAGTACTTC. Amino acids: CASSQGAQFDSYEQYF.

This clonotype has at least ten counts. This chain connects TRBV11-2 to TRBJ1-3; TRBD1 matches at 8 bases. With 5 bases clipped from V and 2 bases from J, the junction kept 2 bases outside the gene matches. The germline V gene encodes CDR1 SGHAT and CDR2 FQNNGV. This CDR3 comprises 14 residues. DNA for the CDR3: TGTGCCAGCAGCCCGACAGGGGCTGGAAACACCATATATTTT. It codes for CASSPTGAGNTIYF. Based on the CDR3 plus reference TRBV11-2 and TRBJ1-3, the full variable domain is EAGVAQSPRYKIIEKRQSVAFWCNPISGHATLYWYQQILGQGPKLLIQFQNNGVVDDSQLPKDRFSAERLKGVDSTLKIQPAKLEDSAVYLCASSPTGAGNTIYFGEGSWLTVV.